This TCR beta chain appears in the sequencing data of a study of T cell repertoires in cytomegalovirus infection. Looking at the study overall: CMV infection plus the matching HLA type was flagged by public TCR beta signatures.

Overall study findings and caveats: Summed frequency of public TCR beta families distinguished CMV carriers with the relevant HLA. The response measured ex vivo was dominated by TCR beta clonotypes (HLA-C-restricted and CMV-specific).

TCRdb recomputed calls from the reads with MiXCR, one row per CDR3 protein. The sample lists about 110,000 distinct CDR3 sequences, around 10% occurring once. This clonotype has at least ten counts. Its antigen is currently unknown. The origin of this receptor is a human donor in good health (CMV status not recorded). Some clones in this sample may be carry-over from other donors' samples. What was sequenced was PBMCs, sequenced either directly or after in vitro stimulation (not recorded which).

The DNA of the CDR3 is TGTGCCAGCAGAGCCGGGACAGGTAATCAGCCCCAGCATTTT. It encodes CASRAGTGNQPQHF. The chain combines TRBV7-8 with TRBJ1-5; the match to TRBD1 covers 8 bases. CDR3 length: 14 amino acids. In germline, CDR1 is SGHVS, CDR2 FQNEAQ. Trimming took 6 bases from V and 4 from J; bases not matched to a gene: 5.